This TCR beta chain was sequenced for a study of shared clonotypes between healthy human individuals. CD45RA-negative memory and CD45RA+ naive subsets were split from the CD4+ cells. Concerning this clone: The antigen is unknown.

Data came from immunoSEQ multiplex PCR; TCRdb stores just in-frame clones and leaves some out. Found here are roughly 1.4 million clones, just under 99% of them singletons; the top ten hold over 0.3%. Study findings and constraints: Generally, naive subsets came out with larger estimated richness than memory subsets.

This receptor was taken from a man aged 25 to 40 in good health. Sequencing was carried out using naive CD4+ T cells sorted from blood. Subset given: CD45RA+ positively selected.

Here the CDR3 DNA reads TGTGCCAGCAGCGCGGTCAGGACTAGCGGTGAGCAGTTCTTC. It encodes CASSAVRTSGEQFF. The chain employs TRBV5-4 and TRBJ2-1; 10 bases are shared with TRBD2. The CDR3 is made up of 14 amino acids. Trimming removed 4 bases from V and 9 bases from J; junction bases left unmatched: 7. Germline CDR1 SGHNT, CDR2 YYREEE (reference sequence).